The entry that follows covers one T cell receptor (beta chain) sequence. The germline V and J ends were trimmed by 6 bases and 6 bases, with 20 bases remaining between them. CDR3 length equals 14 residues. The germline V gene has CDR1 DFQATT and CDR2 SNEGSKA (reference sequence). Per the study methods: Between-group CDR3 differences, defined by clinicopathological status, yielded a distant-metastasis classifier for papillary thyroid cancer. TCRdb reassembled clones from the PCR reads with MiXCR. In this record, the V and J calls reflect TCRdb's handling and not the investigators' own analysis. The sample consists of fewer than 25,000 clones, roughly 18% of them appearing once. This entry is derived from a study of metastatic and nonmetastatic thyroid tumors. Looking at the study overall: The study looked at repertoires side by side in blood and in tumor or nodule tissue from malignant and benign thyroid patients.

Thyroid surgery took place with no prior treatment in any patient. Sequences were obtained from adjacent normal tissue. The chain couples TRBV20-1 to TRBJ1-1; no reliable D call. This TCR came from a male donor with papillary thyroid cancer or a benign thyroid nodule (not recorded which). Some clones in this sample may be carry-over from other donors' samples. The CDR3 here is CSAVPFQENSEAFF. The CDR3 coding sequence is TGCAGTGCCGTACCTTTTCAGGAAAATTCTGAAGCTTTCTTT.